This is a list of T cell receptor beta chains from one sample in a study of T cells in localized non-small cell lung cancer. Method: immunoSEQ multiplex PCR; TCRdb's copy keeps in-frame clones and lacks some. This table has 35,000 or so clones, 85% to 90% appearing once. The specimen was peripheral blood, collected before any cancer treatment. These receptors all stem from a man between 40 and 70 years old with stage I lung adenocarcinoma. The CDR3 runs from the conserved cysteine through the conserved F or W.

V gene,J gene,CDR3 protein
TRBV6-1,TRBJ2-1,CASTLIANGYNEQFF
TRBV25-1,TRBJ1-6,CASSESGRGRGSPLHF
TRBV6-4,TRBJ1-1,CASSDSGHHELGNTEAFF
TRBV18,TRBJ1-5,CASSPDQVRPQHF
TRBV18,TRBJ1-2,CASSPGVDYGYTF
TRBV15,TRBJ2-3,CATSLDFTDTQYF
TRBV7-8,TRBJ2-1,CASSLVASGGYNEQFF
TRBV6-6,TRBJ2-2,CASSWTGVSGELFF
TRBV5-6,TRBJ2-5,CASSSDRGPRETQYF
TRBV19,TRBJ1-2,CASSEALLYTF
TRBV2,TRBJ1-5,CASAGDREWGQPQHF
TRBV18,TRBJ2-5,CASSGQGTSYGNQETQYF
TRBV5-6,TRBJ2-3,CASSFGTLVTDTQYF
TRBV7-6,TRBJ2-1,CASSLASREQFF
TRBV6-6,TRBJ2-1,CASSNRDLEQFF
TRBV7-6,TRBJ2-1,CASSLVNGEQFF
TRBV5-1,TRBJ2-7,CASSLLQVPTYEQYF
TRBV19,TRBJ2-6,CASSMTDTGANVLTF
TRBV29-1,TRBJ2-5,CSVDRGNGETQYF
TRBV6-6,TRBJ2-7,CASSYSTSPYEQYF
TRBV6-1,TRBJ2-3,CASRSGGQGWYTQYF
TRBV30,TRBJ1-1,CAWSLGQGGSEAFF
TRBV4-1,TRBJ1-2,CASSQESRAENYYGYTF
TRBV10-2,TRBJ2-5,CASSELAAVETQYF
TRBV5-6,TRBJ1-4,CASSWKDREELFF
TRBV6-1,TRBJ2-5,CASSDNWAGQGQETQYF
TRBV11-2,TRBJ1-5,CASSESGEGNQPQHF
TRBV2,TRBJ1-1,CASSPQGLTEAFF
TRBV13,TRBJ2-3,CASSTRIEGDTQYF
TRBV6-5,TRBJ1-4,CASGGTNEKLFF
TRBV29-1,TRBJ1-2,CSAHRDGDGYTF
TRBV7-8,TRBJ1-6,CASSSMGQGDSPLHF
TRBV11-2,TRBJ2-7,CASSVGAGGYEQYF
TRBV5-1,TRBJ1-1,CASSLAGLTEAFF
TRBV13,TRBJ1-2,CASSPSRDSLYGYTF
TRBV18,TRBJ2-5,CASSPRTSARETQYF
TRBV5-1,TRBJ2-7,CASSLGDRVYEQYF
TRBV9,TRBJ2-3,CASSVTSTDTQYF
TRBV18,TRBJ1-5,CASSPGHDNHQPQHF